What follows are 29 T cell receptor beta chains derived from one specimen sequenced in a study of T cell changes during pregnancy in multiple sclerosis. TCRdb keeps only in-frame clones here, not all; method: immunoSEQ multiplex PCR. The sample lists about 89,000 clones; over 85% were seen once. Sequencing was performed on peripheral blood, taken after pregnancy. The receptors originated from a female donor in good health, enrolled as a control in a pregnancy study.

CDR3: CASTYGLRLNNEQFF. The CDR3 DNA reads TGTGCCAGCACCTACGGACTTAGGTTGAACAATGAGCAGTTCTTC. The V call is TRBV6-6, the J call TRBJ2-1; tentatively, D is TRBD2 (5 bases). Germline CDR1 is MNHNY and CDR2 is SVGAGI (reference sequence). The CDR3 sequence is 15 residues long. Trimming pared 7 bases from V and 5 bases from J, leaving 18 bases between.

The chain links TRBV30 to TRBJ2-3; D is possibly TRBD2 (5 bases). From germline, CDR1 is GTSNPN and CDR2 SVGIG (reference sequence). The CDR3 has 14 residues. Trimming stripped 2 bases from V and 7 bases from J, with 16 bases between. The CDR3, as DNA: TGTGCCTGGAGTAGGGAGAGTATGGTATATACGCAGTATTTT. Translation: CAWSRESMVYTQYF.

This chain uses TRBV6-1 with TRBJ1-1; TRBD1 might be the D (5 bases). Trimming pared 4 bases from V and 1 base from J, leaving 16 bases between. The length of the CDR3 is 16 residues. Per the germline V gene, CDR1 is MNHNS and CDR2 is SASEGT. The CDR3 DNA sequence: TGTGCCAGCAGTGGCCGGGGGAGGGTAGGGAACACTGAAGCTTTCTTT. This sequence encodes CASSGRGRVGNTEAFF.

The V and J genes are TRBV5-1 and TRBJ2-5; 9 nucleotides agree with TRBD1. The V gene end was trimmed by 0 bases and the J gene end by 3 bases; junction bases not matched to a gene: 6. The CDR3 has 16 residues. CDR1 and CDR2 (germline): SGHRS, YFSETQ. CDR3 residues: CASSLGGGQGEETQYF. The DNA of the CDR3 is TGCGCCAGCAGCTTGGGGGGGGGACAGGGAGAAGAGACCCAGTACTTC.

The chain links TRBV5-1 to TRBJ2-7, with D possibly matching TRBD1 (6 bases). Germline assignment: CDR1 SGHRS and CDR2 YFSETQ. The V and J ends lost 0 bases and 0 bases respectively, with 13 bases between them. The CDR3 length is 16 residues. The CDR3 nucleotides read TGCGCCAGCAGCTTGGGGACAGCGGATAGCTCCTACGAGCAGTACTTC. Residues: CASSLGTADSSYEQYF. The full variable domain, completed using reference TRBV5-1 and TRBJ2-7, is KAGVTQTPRYLIKTRGQQVTLSCSPISGHRSVSWYQQTPGQGLQFLFEYFSETQRNKGNFPGRFSGRQFSNSRSEMNVSTLELGDSALYLCASSLGTADSSYEQYFGPGTRLTVT.

V and J are TRBV11-2 and TRBJ2-3, with TRBD2 as a possible D gene (6 bases). The V gene's germline CDR1 is SGHAT and CDR2 FQNNGV. The CDR3 is 14 residues long. V was trimmed by 1 base and J by 4 bases, leaving 9 bases between them. The CDR3 loop is CASSLVGGPDTQYF. CDR3 coding DNA: TGTGCCAGCAGCTTAGTGGGAGGCCCAGATACGCAGTATTTT. The full variable domain, in which reference TRBV11-2 and TRBJ2-3 provide the parts outside the CDR3, is EAGVAQSPRYKIIEKRQSVAFWCNPISGHATLYWYQQILGQGPKLLIQFQNNGVVDDSQLPKDRFSAERLKGVDSTLKIQPAKLEDSAVYLCASSLVGGPDTQYFGPGTRLTVL.

This rearrangement joins TRBV19 to TRBJ2-7; 9 positions agree with TRBD2. This CDR3 is 13 amino acids long. Germline values: CDR1 LNHDA, CDR2 SQIVND (reference sequence). Unmatched junction bases numbered 2, after V lost 3 bases and J lost 5 bases. The CDR3 DNA reads as TGTGCCAGTAGTATTGCTAGCGGGAACGAGCAGTACTTC. Its translation: CASSIASGNEQYF.

The rearrangement uses TRBV5-6 and TRBJ2-7, with 8 positions matching TRBD1. V lost 4 bases and J lost 4; bases outside the gene matches: 7. The CDR3 runs 14 residues. Germline loops: CDR1 SGHDT, CDR2 YYEEEE. CDR3 in amino acids: CASSRGTGGYEQYF. CDR3 DNA: TGTGCCAGCAGCCGAGGGACAGGAGGTTACGAGCAGTACTTC.

The table lists this clone with a count of one. The chain has TRBV9 and TRBJ2-2, with 9 bases identical to TRBD2. CDR3 length: 20 amino acids. After removal of 3 bases from V and 6 bases from J, the junction contained 21 bases not matched to a gene. Germline lookup yields CDR1 SGDLS and CDR2 YYNGEE. The CDR3 loop reads CASSARDRREGRSGAGELFF. Here the CDR3 DNA reads TGTGCCAGCAGCGCGAGGGATCGGCGGGAGGGCCGATCGGGGGCCGGGGAGCTGTTTTTT.

The chain recombines TRBV5-1 with TRBJ2-2; TRBD2 might be the D (6 bases). The germline CDR1 and CDR2 sequences are SGHRS and YFSETQ. This CDR3 is built from 17 residues. Trimming stripped 3 bases from V and 2 bases from J, with 17 bases between. The DNA of the CDR3 is TGCGCCAGCAGCTACCCCGGGGGTCTGCTCAACACCGGGGAGCTGTTTTTT. It encodes CASSYPGGLLNTGELFF.

V and J are TRBV9 and TRBJ2-1; unclear D gene. V dropped 0 bases and J dropped 3 bases, with 10 bases sitting between them. This CDR3 is built from 15 residues. The germline CDR1 and CDR2 sequences are SGDLS and YYNGEE. Here the CDR3 DNA reads TGTGCCAGCAGCGTAGATACTTACCTCTACAATGAGCAGTTCTTC. It codes for CASSVDTYLYNEQFF.

J is TRBJ1-5 and V is TRBV7-9; 7 bases line up with TRBD1. Germline V gene lookup returns CDR1 SEHNR and CDR2 FQNEAQ (reference sequence). V dropped 1 base and J dropped 6; count of bases not matched to a gene: 6. This CDR3 has 15 amino acids. The CDR3, as DNA: TGTGCCAGCAGCTTAGAAGGGGGCGCGGCTCAGCCCCAGCATTTT. This sequence encodes CASSLEGGAAQPQHF.

The V call is TRBV27, the J call TRBJ2-5; 13 positions agree with TRBD2. This CDR3 is 15 amino acids long. V was pared by 2 bases and J by 4 bases, with 1 base of the junction left unmatched. Germline CDR1 MNHEY, CDR2 SMNVEV (reference sequence). In nucleotides, the CDR3 is TGTGCCAGCAGTTTAAGACTAGCGGGAGGAGAGACCCAGTACTTC. Amino acids: CASSLRLAGGETQYF.

The chain is built from TRBV5-1 and TRBJ2-3; D may be TRBD2 (7 bases). CDR3 length: 16 residues. Germline CDR1 reads SGHRS; CDR2 reads YFSETQ. V lost 5 bases and J lost 1, with 17 bases in between. The CDR3 nucleotides are TGCGCCAGCAGATCAAACCCGGGGGGCCGCACAGATACGCAGTATTTT. Protein product: CASRSNPGGRTDTQYF.

The V gene is TRBV19, the J gene TRBJ1-1; tentatively, D is TRBD1 (6 bases). Per the germline V gene, CDR1 is LNHDA and CDR2 is SQIVND (reference sequence). The V and J ends lost 6 bases and 7 bases respectively, with 24 bases between them. The length of the CDR3 is 16 residues. CDR3 coding DNA: TGTGCCAGTAGGATTACAGGGAACCACATCTCTATTGAAGCTTTCTTT. It translates to CASRITGNHISIEAFF.

The chain employs TRBV19 and TRBJ2-7, with D possibly being TRBD2 (5 bases). Trimming cost V 1 base and J 4 bases, with 11 bases left between them. Germline CDR1 reads LNHDA; CDR2 reads SQIVND (reference sequence). There are 14 residues in the CDR3. As DNA, the CDR3 is TGTGCCAGTAGTATAGGAGGGCAAGTATACGAGCAGTACTTC. Protein sequence: CASSIGGQVYEQYF.

The V gene is TRBV6-5, the J gene TRBJ1-4; 8 bases match TRBD1. The CDR3 has 15 amino acids. The junction had 7 bases not matched to a gene; V was cut back by 5 bases and J by 5 bases. In germline, CDR1 is MNHEY, CDR2 SVGAGI. CDR3 sequence reads: CASSGRQGSNEKLFF. The CDR3 region has the DNA TGTGCCAGCAGTGGCAGACAGGGGAGCAATGAAAAACTGTTTTTT.

CDR3 sequence reads: CAISGGLAGVYEQFF. CDR3 DNA sequence: TGTGCCATCAGTGGAGGACTAGCGGGAGTTTATGAGCAGTTCTTC. The chain employs TRBV10-3 and TRBJ2-1; TRBD2 matches 13 bases. CDR3 length: 15 amino acids. Germline CDR1 ENHRY, CDR2 SYGVKD. The J segment lost 8 bases and the V segment lost 4 bases, leaving 5 bases of the junction unmatched.

The chain combines TRBV5-1 with TRBJ2-1, with 8 bases that match TRBD1. The J segment lost 7 bases and the V segment lost 4 bases, leaving 7 bases of the junction unmatched. The CDR3 length is 14 residues. Germline CDR1 is SGHRS and CDR2 is YFSETQ. CDR3 protein: CASSTGQGGNEQFF. CDR3 bases: TGCGCCAGCAGCACCGGACAGGGCGGGAATGAGCAGTTCTTC.

The chain is built from TRBV28 and TRBJ1-3, with D possibly matching TRBD1 (5 bases). V lost 6 bases to trimming and J lost 5 bases, with 17 bases between them. Per the germline V gene, CDR1 is MDHEN and CDR2 is SYDVKM. The CDR3 sequence is 15 residues long. CDR3: CASSLPDGQRNTIYF. The CDR3, as DNA: TGTGCCAGCAGCCTACCGGACGGACAACGAAACACCATATATTTT.

This clone has just one count. V and J are TRBV10-3 and TRBJ2-2; TRBD2 is a possible D gene (6 bases). Looked up from germline, CDR1 is ENHRY and CDR2 is SYGVKD. This CDR3 is 15 amino acids long. Trimming took 5 bases from V and 5 from J, leaving 15 bases between them. CDR3: CAISPSLAGTGELFF. CDR3 coding DNA: TGTGCCATCAGTCCGTCACTAGCCGGTACCGGGGAGCTGTTTTTT.

The chain is built from TRBV10-3 and TRBJ1-2; D is ambiguous. V lost 6 bases to trimming and J lost 6 bases, with 17 bases between them. The CDR3 extends over 14 amino acids. From germline, CDR1 is ENHRY and CDR2 SYGVKD. The CDR3 region has the DNA TGTGCCATCAGAGAGGGAGAGGGCTTGCATGGCTACACCTTC. It specifies CAIREGEGLHGYTF.

The chain joins TRBV28 to TRBJ2-1, with D perhaps TRBD2 (6 bases). Germline CDR1 MDHEN, CDR2 SYDVKM. This CDR3 is 14 amino acids long. V was trimmed by 6 bases and J by 3 bases, leaving 12 bases between them. In nucleotides, the CDR3 is TGTGCCAGCAGCTTGACTAGTTTCTACAATGAGCAGTTCTTC. Protein: CASSLTSFYNEQFF.

This chain uses TRBV2 with TRBJ2-1, with 8 bases identical to TRBD2. The germline CDR1 and CDR2 sequences are SNHLY and FYNNEI. Germline trimming cut 3 bases from V and 7 bases from J; bases unmatched to any gene: 5. There are 14 residues in the CDR3. CDR3 in DNA: TGTGCCAGCAGTGATCCGGGACTAGGTAATGAGCAGTTCTTC. It yields the protein CASSDPGLGNEQFF.

The J gene is TRBJ1-4, the V gene TRBV5-8; D not resolved. Germline lookup yields CDR1 SGHTS and CDR2 YDEGEE. V dropped 4 bases and J dropped 1 base, with 11 bases sitting between them. The CDR3 sequence is 15 residues long. The CDR3 reads CASSGSEGTNEKLFF. The CDR3 DNA reads TGTGCCAGCAGCGGATCAGAGGGAACTAATGAAAAACTGTTTTTT.

J is TRBJ2-5 and V is TRBV28, with TRBD2 matching over 9 bases. The CDR3 contains 16 residues. J lost 2 bases, V lost 5 bases, and 9 bases had no gene match. Germline loops: CDR1 MDHEN, CDR2 SYDVKM. DNA of the CDR3: TGTGCCAGCAGTCAAATAGCGGGAGTTGGGCAAGAGACCCAGTACTTC. Amino acid sequence: CASSQIAGVGQETQYF.

The chain uses TRBV28 and TRBJ2-7, with a tentative D call TRBD2 (7 bases). The V and J ends lost 4 bases and 0 bases respectively, with 22 bases between them. Germline values: CDR1 MDHEN, CDR2 SYDVKM. This CDR3 has 18 amino acids. CDR3 bases: TGTGCCAGCAGTTCTTTAGGCTCTAGGGGGGGTAGCTCCTACGAGCAGTACTTC. Amino acid sequence: CASSSLGSRGGSSYEQYF.

This rearrangement joins TRBV29-1 to TRBJ2-3; 9 nucleotides line up with TRBD2. The CDR3 covers 12 residues. CDR1 and CDR2 (germline): SQVTM, ANQGSEA. V trimming: 5 bases; J trimming: 5 bases; junction bases outside the gene matches: 2. The CDR3 protein is CSVKAGGDTQYF. CDR3 nucleotide sequence: TGCAGCGTTAAAGCGGGAGGAGATACGCAGTATTTT.

This rearrangement joins TRBV7-8 to TRBJ2-3; TRBD2 agrees at 9 bases. The CDR3 is made up of 14 amino acids. Germline CDR1 and CDR2: SGHVS and FQNEAQ. J gave up 3 bases and V 5 bases, and 3 bases lay outside the gene matches. This CDR3 reads CASSLAGGTDTQYF. The CDR3 region has the DNA TGTGCCAGCAGCCTCGCGGGGGGGACAGATACGCAGTATTTT. The variable domain in full, completed from reference TRBV7-8 and TRBJ2-3, reads GAGVSQSPRYKVAKRGQDVALRCDPISGHVSLFWYQQALGQGPEFLTYFQNEAQLDKSGLPSDRFFAERPEGSVSTLKIQRTQQEDSAVYLCASSLAGGTDTQYFGPGTRLTVL.